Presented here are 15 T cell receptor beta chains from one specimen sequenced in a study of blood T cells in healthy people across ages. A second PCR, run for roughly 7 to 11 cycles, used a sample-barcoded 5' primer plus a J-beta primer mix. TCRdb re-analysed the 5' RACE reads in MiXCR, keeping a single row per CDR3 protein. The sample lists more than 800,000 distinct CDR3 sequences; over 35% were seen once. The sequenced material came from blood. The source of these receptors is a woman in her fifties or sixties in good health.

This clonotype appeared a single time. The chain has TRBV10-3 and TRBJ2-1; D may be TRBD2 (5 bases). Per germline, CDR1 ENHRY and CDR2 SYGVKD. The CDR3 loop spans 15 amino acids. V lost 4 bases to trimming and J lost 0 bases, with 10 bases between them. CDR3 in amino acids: CAISVGRASYNEQFF. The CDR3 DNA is TGTGCCATCAGTGTTGGGCGGGCCTCCTACAATGAGCAGTTCTTC.

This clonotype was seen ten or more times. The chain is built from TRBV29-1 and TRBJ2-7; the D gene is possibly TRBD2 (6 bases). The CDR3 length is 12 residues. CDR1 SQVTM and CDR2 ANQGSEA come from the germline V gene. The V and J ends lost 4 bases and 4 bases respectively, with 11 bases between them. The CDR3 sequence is CSVGGNQYEQYF. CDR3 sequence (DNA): TGCAGCGTTGGCGGGAACCAGTACGAGCAGTACTTC.

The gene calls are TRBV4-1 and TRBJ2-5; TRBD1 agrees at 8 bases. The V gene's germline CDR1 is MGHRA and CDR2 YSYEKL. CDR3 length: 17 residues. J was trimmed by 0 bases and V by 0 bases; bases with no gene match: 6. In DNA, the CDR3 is TGCGCCAGCAGCCAAGAAGGGACAGGCCTGTACCAAGAGACCCAGTACTTC. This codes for CASSQEGTGLYQETQYF.

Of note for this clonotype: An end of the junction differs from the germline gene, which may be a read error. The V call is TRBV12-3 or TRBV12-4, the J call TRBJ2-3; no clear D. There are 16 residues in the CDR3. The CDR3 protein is CASSLGGRVRADMQYF. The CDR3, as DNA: TGTGCCAGCAGTTTAGGAGGCAGAGTGAGAGCAGATATGCAGTATTTT.

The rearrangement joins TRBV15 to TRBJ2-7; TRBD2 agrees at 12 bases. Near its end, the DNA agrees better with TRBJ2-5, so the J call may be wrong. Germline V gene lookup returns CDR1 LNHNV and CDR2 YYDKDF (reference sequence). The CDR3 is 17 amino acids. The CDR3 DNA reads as TGTGCCACCAGCAGGGCGACTAGCGGGAGAGGTTTGGAGACCCAGTACTTC. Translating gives CATSRATSGRGLETQYF.

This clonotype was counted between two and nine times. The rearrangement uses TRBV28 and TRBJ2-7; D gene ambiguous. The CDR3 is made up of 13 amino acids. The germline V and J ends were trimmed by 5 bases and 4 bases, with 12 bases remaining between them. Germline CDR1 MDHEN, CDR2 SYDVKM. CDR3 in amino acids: CASSLTAFYEQYF. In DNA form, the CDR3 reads TGTGCCAGCAGTCTCACCGCCTTTTACGAGCAGTACTTC.

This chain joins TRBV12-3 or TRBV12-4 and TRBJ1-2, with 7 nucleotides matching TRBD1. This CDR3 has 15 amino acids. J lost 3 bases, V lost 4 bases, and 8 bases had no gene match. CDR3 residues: CASSSPGRGDYGYTF. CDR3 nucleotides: TGTGCCAGCAGTTCCCCGGGCAGGGGGGACTATGGCTACACCTTC.

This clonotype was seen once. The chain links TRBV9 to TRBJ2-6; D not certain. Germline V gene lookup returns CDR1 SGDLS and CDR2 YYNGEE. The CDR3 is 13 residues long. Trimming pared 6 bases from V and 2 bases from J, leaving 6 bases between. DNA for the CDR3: TGTGCCAGCACCTATCCTGGGGCCAACGTCCTGACTTTC. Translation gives CASTYPGANVLTF.

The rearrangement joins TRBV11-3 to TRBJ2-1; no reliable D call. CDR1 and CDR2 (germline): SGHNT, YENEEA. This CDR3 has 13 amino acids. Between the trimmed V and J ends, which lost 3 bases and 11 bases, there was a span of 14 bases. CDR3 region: CASSFTPGGKQFF. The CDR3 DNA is TGTGCCAGCAGCTTCACACCCGGTGGGAAGCAGTTCTTC. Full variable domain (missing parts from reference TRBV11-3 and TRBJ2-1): EAGVVQSPRYKIIEKKQPVAFWCNPISGHNTLYWYLQNLGQGPELLIRYENEEAVDDSQLPKDRFSAERLKGVDSTLKIQPAELGDSAVYLCASSFTPGGKQFFGPGTRLTVL.

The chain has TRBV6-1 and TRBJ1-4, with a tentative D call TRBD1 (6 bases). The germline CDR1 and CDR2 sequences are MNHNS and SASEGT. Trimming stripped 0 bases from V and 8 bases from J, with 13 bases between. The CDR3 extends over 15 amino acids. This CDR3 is CASSEAQGGGEKLFF. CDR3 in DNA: TGTGCCAGCAGTGAAGCGCAAGGGGGAGGAGAAAAACTGTTTTTT.

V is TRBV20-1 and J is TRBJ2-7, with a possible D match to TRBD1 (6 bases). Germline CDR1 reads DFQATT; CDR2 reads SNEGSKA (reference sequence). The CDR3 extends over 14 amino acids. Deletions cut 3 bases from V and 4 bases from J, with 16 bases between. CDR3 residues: CSARGADTDYEQYF. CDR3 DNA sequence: TGCAGTGCTAGGGGGGCGGACACCGATTACGAGCAGTACTTC.

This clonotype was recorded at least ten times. The CDR3 is CASSQMGARVESTDTQYF. Written as DNA, the CDR3 is TGTGCCAGCAGCCAGATGGGGGCTCGGGTCGAGAGCACAGATACGCAGTATTTT. This rearrangement joins TRBV4-2 to TRBJ2-3; D perhaps matches TRBD1 (6 bases). Germline CDR1 LGHNA, CDR2 YNFKEQ. V shed 3 bases and J shed 0 bases, with 19 bases lying between them. The CDR3 runs to 18 residues.

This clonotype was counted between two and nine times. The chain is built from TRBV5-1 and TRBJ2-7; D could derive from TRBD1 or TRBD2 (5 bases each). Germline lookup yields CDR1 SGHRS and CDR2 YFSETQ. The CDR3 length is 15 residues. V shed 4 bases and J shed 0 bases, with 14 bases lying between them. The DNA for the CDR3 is TGCGCCAGCAGCATTGGTGGGGGAAGCTCCTACGAGCAGTACTTC. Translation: CASSIGGGSSYEQYF.

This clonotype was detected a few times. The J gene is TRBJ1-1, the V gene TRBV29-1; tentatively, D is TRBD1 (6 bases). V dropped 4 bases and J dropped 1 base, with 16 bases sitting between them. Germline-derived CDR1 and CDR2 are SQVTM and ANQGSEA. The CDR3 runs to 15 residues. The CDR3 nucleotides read TGCAGCGTTGTCTACGGAGCGACAGGGAACACTGAAGCTTTCTTT. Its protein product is CSVVYGATGNTEAFF.

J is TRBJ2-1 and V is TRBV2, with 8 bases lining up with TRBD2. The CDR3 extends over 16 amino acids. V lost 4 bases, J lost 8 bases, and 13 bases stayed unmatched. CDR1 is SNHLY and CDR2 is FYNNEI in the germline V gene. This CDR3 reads CASSVARSGRRDEQFF. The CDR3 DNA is TGTGCCAGCAGTGTAGCCCGGAGCGGGAGAAGGGATGAGCAGTTCTTC.